The 28 T cell receptor beta chains given below trace back to one sample, sequenced in a study of T cell clusters in autoimmune cytopenias. One tube held mixed TRB-A and TRB-B primer pools for touch-down PCR. TCRdb re-called the multiplex PCR reads and shows each CDR3 protein once, DNA omitted. This listing includes fewer than 1,400 distinct CDR3 sequences. Tens of thousands of genome equivalents of blood DNA were amplified for TRB. Material: peripheral blood. These receptors originate from a human donor with an autoimmune cytopenia or autoimmune hepatitis (not recorded which).

This clonotype registers medium-sized by frequency. The chain uses TRBV19 and TRBJ1-2; lacking DNA, the TRBD1 call made by TCRdb goes unchecked. CDR1 and CDR2 from the germline V gene are LNHDA and SQIVND (reference sequence). This CDR3 is built from 18 residues. This CDR3 reads CASSILALTGTANYGYTF.

This clonotype is deemed medium-sized by its frequency. The chain couples TRBV20-1 to TRBJ1-2; the D call from TCRdb, TRBD1, cannot be confirmed without DNA. The CDR3 loop spans 13 amino acids. The germline V gene encodes CDR1 DFQATT and CDR2 SNEGSKA (reference sequence). The CDR3: CSASQGVNYGYTF.

CDR3 loop: CASRSPSGLAVEETQYF. This chain connects TRBV6-2 or TRBV6-3 to TRBJ2-5; TCRdb indicates TRBD2, and absent DNA this call remains unverified. The CDR3 is made up of 17 amino acids. Looked up from germline, CDR1 is MNHEY and CDR2 is SVGEGT.

The V and J genes are TRBV12-3 or TRBV12-4 and TRBJ1-1; absent DNA, TCRdb's TRBD1 call cannot be checked. CDR3 length: 13 residues. CDR3 in amino acids: CASSFGWGAEAFF.

V gene TRBV20-1 combines with J gene TRBJ1-1. CDR1 and CDR2 from the germline V gene are DFQATT and SNEGSKA (reference sequence). The CDR3 is 14 residues long. The CDR3 loop reads CSARADAGRTEAFF.

This clonotype registers medium-sized (0.01 to 0.1%) by frequency. This chain joins TRBV20-1 and TRBJ2-1; lacking DNA, the TRBD2 call made by TCRdb goes unchecked. From germline, CDR1 is DFQATT and CDR2 SNEGSKA (reference sequence). This CDR3 is built from 16 residues. Here the CDR3 reads CSARDTGGFSYNEQFF.

Judged by frequency, this clonotype is medium-sized. The chain carries TRBV12-3 or TRBV12-4 and TRBJ2-5; TCRdb gives TRBD1 as the D gene, but with no DNA this cannot be confirmed. The CDR3 is 13 amino acids. CDR3 in amino acids: CASSVGEQETQYF.

The chain has TRBV5-1 and TRBJ2-7. This CDR3 has 14 amino acids. Germline lookup yields CDR1 SGHRS and CDR2 YFSETQ. This chain's CDR3 is CASSFGRSSYEQYF.

This clonotype registers medium-sized by frequency. This chain joins TRBV6-5 and TRBJ1-1; TCRdb's D call of TRBD1 is untestable without DNA. This CDR3 region has 19 residues. CDR1 is MNHEY, CDR2 SVGAGI, per germline. The CDR3 sequence: CASSYSESSITGYNTEAFF.

This clonotype registers medium-sized (0.01 to 0.1%) by frequency. The rearrangement links TRBV7-2 to TRBJ1-6; TCRdb's assignment of TRBD1 cannot be checked, as there is no DNA. CDR1 and CDR2 from the germline V gene are SGHTA and FQGNSA. The CDR3 covers 15 residues. This CDR3 is CASSTGQGRYSPLHF.

This clonotype registers medium-sized by frequency. This sequence joins TRBV20-1 and TRBJ2-1; TCRdb's D call, TRBD2, is unchecked because there is no DNA. The length of the CDR3 is 15 residues. Germline values: CDR1 DFQATT, CDR2 SNEGSKA (reference sequence). The CDR3: CSAREASGRLVEQFF.

This clonotype is identified as large from frequency. This chain joins TRBV19 and TRBJ2-3; TCRdb selects TRBD1, and the lack of DNA leaves this call unchecked. From germline, CDR1 is LNHDA and CDR2 SQIVND (reference sequence). This CDR3 is 15 amino acids long. CDR3 residues: CASSRRDRYTDTQYF.

In terms of frequency, this clonotype is medium-sized (0.01 to 0.1%). The chain recombines TRBV12-3 or TRBV12-4 with TRBJ2-3. The CDR3 loop spans 11 amino acids. The CDR3 here is CASSWGDTQYF.

V gene TRBV28 combines with J gene TRBJ2-7; TCRdb's D call of TRBD1 is untestable without DNA. This CDR3 spans 15 amino acids. From germline, CDR1 is MDHEN and CDR2 SYDVKM. The CDR3 spells CASSSPGQGAYKQYF. The whole variable domain, remainder taken from reference TRBV28 and TRBJ2-7, is DVKVTQSSRYLVKRTGEKVFLECVQDMDHENMFWYRQDPGLGLRLIYFSYDVKMKEKGDIPEGYSVSREKKERFSLILESASTNQTSMYLCASSSPGQGAYKQYFGPGTRLTVT.

Frequency places this clonotype as medium-sized. The CDR3 protein is CASSYSIGTKDSYNEQFF. This chain links TRBV6-5 with TRBJ2-1. The CDR3 is made up of 18 amino acids. The germline V gene encodes CDR1 MNHEY and CDR2 SVGAGI.

The J gene is TRBJ1-1, the V gene TRBV27; checking the TCRdb D call of TRBD1 is not possible without DNA. Per the germline V gene, CDR1 is MNHEY and CDR2 is SMNVEV (reference sequence). This CDR3 region has 13 residues. This CDR3 is CASSLRGWDEAFF.

The gene calls are TRBV5-1 and TRBJ2-5; TCRdb selects TRBD1, and the lack of DNA leaves this call unchecked. The CDR3 sequence is 16 residues long. CDR1 and CDR2 (germline): SGHRS, YFSETQ. The CDR3 reads CASCRGRGMVKETQYF.

In terms of frequency, this clonotype is medium-sized. J is TRBJ1-4 and V is TRBV5-6; TCRdb outputs TRBD1, but without DNA this stays unchecked. This CDR3 region has 16 residues. Looked up from germline, CDR1 is SGHDT and CDR2 is YYEEEE. This chain's CDR3 is CASSSDFRDSVEKLFF. Combining the CDR3 with reference TRBV5-6 and TRBJ1-4 gives the whole variable domain DAGVTQSPTHLIKTRGQQVTLRCSPKSGHDTVSWYQQALGQGPQFIFQYYEEEERQRGNFPDRFSGHQFPNYSSELNVNALLLGDSALYLCASSSDFRDSVEKLFFGSGTQLSVL.

CDR3 sequence: CASSLAGVGGANVLTF. This sequence joins TRBV7-9 and TRBJ2-6; the TCRdb call, TRBD1, lacks DNA for checking. Germline lookup yields CDR1 SEHNR and CDR2 FQNEAQ (reference sequence). This CDR3 comprises 16 residues. The full variable domain, completed using reference TRBV7-9 and TRBJ2-6, is DTGVSQNPRHKITKRGQNVTFRCDPISEHNRLYWYRQTLGQGPEFLTYFQNEAQLEKSRLLSDRFSAERPKGSFSTLEIQRTEQGDSAMYLCASSLAGVGGANVLTFGAGSRLTVL.

This clonotype is classed as medium-sized by frequency. The V and J genes are TRBV18 and TRBJ2-3; TCRdb's D call of TRBD2 is untestable without DNA. CDR3 length equals 15 residues. Germline V CDR1 and CDR2: KGHSH, LQKENI. The chain's CDR3 is CASSSSSGSTDTQYF.

This clonotype is medium-sized by frequency. J is TRBJ2-5 and V is TRBV13. CDR1 and CDR2 from the germline V gene are PRHDT and FYEKMQ (reference sequence). The CDR3 covers 13 residues. CDR3 protein: CASSLGLRETQYF.

This clonotype is called medium-sized based on its frequency. The J gene is TRBJ2-1, the V gene TRBV11-2. Germline CDR1 SGHAT, CDR2 FQNNGV. This CDR3 contains 16 residues. Here the CDR3 reads CASSLGAALFDNEQFF.

This clonotype ranks as medium-sized (0.01 to 0.1%) in terms of frequency. This sequence joins TRBV10-3 and TRBJ2-1; TCRdb outputs TRBD2, but without DNA this stays unchecked. Germline assignment: CDR1 ENHRY and CDR2 SYGVKD. This CDR3 is built from 15 residues. The CDR3 sequence is CAISEGTSGVNEQFF.

This clonotype ranks as medium-sized in terms of frequency. The chain carries TRBV30 and TRBJ1-2; TCRdb designates TRBD1, a call that cannot be tested without DNA. The CDR3 is made up of 13 amino acids. Germline V gene data show CDR1 as GTSNPN and CDR2 as SVGIG (reference sequence). The CDR3 here is CAWSPGTANGYTF.

Here the CDR3 reads CSASKGYNTGELFF. The chain is built from TRBV20-1 and TRBJ2-2. The CDR3 loop spans 14 amino acids. Germline CDR1 DFQATT, CDR2 SNEGSKA (reference sequence).

The chain couples TRBV7-2 to TRBJ1-2. Per germline, CDR1 SGHTA and CDR2 FQGNSA. The CDR3 runs 15 residues. The CDR3 sequence: CASSLERAQVRGYTF. The whole variable domain, filled in from reference TRBV7-2 and TRBJ1-2, reads GAGVSQSPSNKVTEKGKDVELRCDPISGHTALYWYRQSLGQGLEFLIYFQGNSAPDKSGLPSDRFSAERTGGSVSTLTIQRTQQEDSAVYLCASSLERAQVRGYTFGSGTRLTVV.

This clonotype is called medium-sized (0.01 to 0.1%) based on its frequency. J is TRBJ2-7 and V is TRBV6-1. This CDR3 spans 13 amino acids. Germline V lookup: CDR1 MNHNS, CDR2 SASEGT. CDR3 sequence: CASSEGLDNEQYF.

This chain joins TRBV7-2 and TRBJ1-4. The germline V gene encodes CDR1 SGHTA and CDR2 FQGNSA. The CDR3 is 14 residues long. CDR3 protein: CASSLETDHEKLFF.